This T cell receptor (beta chain) was identified in a study of regulatory T cells in long-lasting Graves disease. Building the TCR beta libraries relied on iRepertoire HTBI primers, and CDR3 regions underwent Arm-PCR. TCRdb re-derived calls from the multiplex PCR reads in MiXCR, one entry per CDR3 protein. The sample holds about 460,000 distinct CDR3 sequences, approximately 14% seen once. This clonotype occurred many times. The time point: newly diagnosed GD, antithyroid drugs for less than 3 months. TCR sequences were obtained from RNA taken from PBMCs. The CDR3 has 15 residues. V lost 2 bases and J lost 6; bases outside the gene matches: 3. Germline V CDR1 and CDR2: MNHEY, SVGAGI. This sample was shared with a second study, whose subject was T cells in Graves' hyperthyroidism and ophthalmopathy. As reported in that work: Hyperthyroidism of Graves' type that showed no ophthalmopathy progression within 18 months was stable. Patients were excluded because of uncontrolled infection, other autoimmune disease, pregnancy or lactation. Diagnosing involved the use of clinical symptoms, serum thyroxine and TRAb, thyroid ultrasound and orbital computed tomography.

The chain carries TRBV6-5 and TRBJ2-1, with TRBD2 identical over 11 bases. The sequence was collected from a woman in her forties or fifties with Graves disease. Here the sequenced sample was peripheral blood mononuclear cells (PBMCs), taken at new diagnosis, from a patient treated with antithyroid drugs. The CDR3 loop is CASSYGLAGGNEQFF. The CDR3 bases are TGTGCCAGCAGTTACGGGCTAGCGGGAGGCAATGAGCAGTTCTTC.